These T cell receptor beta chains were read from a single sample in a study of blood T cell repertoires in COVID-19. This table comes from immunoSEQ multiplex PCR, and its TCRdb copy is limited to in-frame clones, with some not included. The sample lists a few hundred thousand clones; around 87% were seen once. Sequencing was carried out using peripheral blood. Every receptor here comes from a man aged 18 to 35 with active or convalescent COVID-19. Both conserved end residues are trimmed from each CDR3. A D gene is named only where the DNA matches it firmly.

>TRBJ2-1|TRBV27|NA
ASAQNRYNEQF
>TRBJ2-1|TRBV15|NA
ATRDRVLRF
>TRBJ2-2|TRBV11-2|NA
ASSPLLSTGELF
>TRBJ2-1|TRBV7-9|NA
ASSPKGARRYNEQF
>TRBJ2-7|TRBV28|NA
ASSFLDSYEQY
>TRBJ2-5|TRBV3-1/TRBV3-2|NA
ASSPQRDKETQY
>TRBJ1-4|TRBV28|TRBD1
ASRQTGNEKLF
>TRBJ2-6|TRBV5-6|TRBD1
ASRTGVDSGANVLT
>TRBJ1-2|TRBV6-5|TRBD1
ASSYWTGDGYGYT
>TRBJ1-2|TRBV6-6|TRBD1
ASSIDRVYGYT
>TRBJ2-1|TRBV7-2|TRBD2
ASSPRGGDLGLAHEQF
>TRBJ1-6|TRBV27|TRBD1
ASSGTATSPLH
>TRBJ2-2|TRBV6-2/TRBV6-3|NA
ASSRFTSPRNTGELF
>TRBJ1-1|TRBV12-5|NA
ASGLVISPNTEAF
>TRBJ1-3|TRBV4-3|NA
ASSQKPKEVSSGNTIY
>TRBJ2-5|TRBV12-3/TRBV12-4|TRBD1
ATGNRGQETQY
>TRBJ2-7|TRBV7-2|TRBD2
ASSFSGRFNEQY
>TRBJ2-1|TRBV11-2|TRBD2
ASSLVRDYYNEQF
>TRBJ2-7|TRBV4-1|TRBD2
ASSPRPAGGSYEQY
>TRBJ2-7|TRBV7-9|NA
ASSLGSGSFYEQY
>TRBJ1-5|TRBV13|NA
ASSLGTGDNQPQH